The 16 T cell receptor beta chains listed next were all sequenced from one sample in a study of T-cell memory formation after mild COVID-19. TCRdb ran MiXCR on the 5' RACE reads and lists one entry per CDR3 protein. Seen here are around 530,000 distinct CDR3 sequences, roughly 22% observed once, and the top ten hold 7% to 9%. Sequenced material: PBMCs or a T cell subset sorted from them (not recorded which). The receptor source for this set is an adult woman who had mild COVID-19 (a few samples of this study predate the infection). Cell type and time point are not known.

This clonotype appeared many times. The chain carries TRBV2 and TRBJ1-3, with 10 positions matching TRBD1. The CDR3 extends over 16 amino acids. CDR1 is SNHLY, CDR2 FYNNEI, per germline. Trimming cost V 5 bases and J 0 bases; bases outside gene matches: 4. In DNA form, the CDR3 reads TGTGCCAGCAGTTATAGACAGGGGGCCTCTGGAAACACCATATATTTT. It is translated as CASSYRQGASGNTIYF. Together with reference TRBV2 and TRBJ1-3, the CDR3 gives the full variable domain: EPEVTQTPSHQVTQMGQEVILRCVPISNHLYFYWYRQILGQKVEFLVSFYNNEISEKSEIFDDQFSVERPDGSNFTLKIRSTKLEDSAMYFCASSYRQGASGNTIYFGEGSWLTVV.

This chain links TRBV24-1 with TRBJ2-1, with D uncertain. V lost 4 bases, J lost 5 bases, and 5 bases lay in between. The CDR3 covers 12 residues. Germline lookup yields CDR1 KGHDR and CDR2 SFDVKD. The CDR3 nucleotides read TGTGCCACCAGTGACCGGGACAATGAGCAGTTCTTC. Translated: CATSDRDNEQFF.

V and J are TRBV10-3 and TRBJ1-2, with D unresolved. Deletions cut 0 bases from V and 3 bases from J, with 8 bases between. The CDR3 contains 14 residues. Germline V CDR1 and CDR2: ENHRY, SYGVKD. CDR3 coding DNA: TGTGCCATCAGTGAGTCTAGGAGAGACTATGGCTACACCTTC. Protein sequence: CAISESRRDYGYTF.

This rearrangement joins TRBV7-9 to TRBJ2-1, with 8 positions matching TRBD2. Trimming cost V 5 bases and J 6 bases; bases outside gene matches: 15. The CDR3 has 17 amino acids. The germline gives CDR1 SEHNR, CDR2 FQNEAQ (reference sequence). As DNA, the CDR3 is TGTGCCAGCAGCCCCCTCTGGGCTAGCGGGCCATCCAATGAGCAGTTCTTC. It is translated as CASSPLWASGPSNEQFF.

This clonotype was seen a handful of times. The chain has TRBV14 and TRBJ2-2; 7 bases are a match to TRBD2. V was clipped by 4 bases and J by 5 bases; unmatched bases: 7. In germline, CDR1 is SGHDN, CDR2 FVKESK. This CDR3 is 15 amino acids long. CDR3 amino acids: CASSRAPGGTGELFF. Here the CDR3 DNA reads TGTGCCAGCAGCCGTGCCCCCGGGGGGACCGGGGAGCTGTTTTTT. The full variable domain, rest sourced from reference TRBV14 and TRBJ2-2, is EAGVTQFPSHSVIEKGQTVTLRCDPISGHDNLYWYRRVMGKEIKFLLHFVKESKQDESGMPNNRFLAERTGGTYSTLKVQPAELEDSGVYFCASSRAPGGTGELFFGEGSRLTVL.

V gene TRBV12-5 combines with J gene TRBJ1-3, with D perhaps TRBD1 (5 bases). This CDR3 comprises 15 residues. V lost 0 bases and J 4 bases, leaving 10 bases between the germline ends. Germline CDR1 and CDR2: LGHNT and FRNRAP. CDR3 sequence (DNA): TGTGCTAGTGGTTTGGTAGTGGGGCTGGGAAACACCATATATTTT. The encoded protein is CASGLVVGLGNTIYF.

The rearrangement joins TRBV19 to TRBJ2-7; TRBD2 matches at 7 bases. CDR3 size: 14 residues. The V gene end was trimmed by 1 base and the J gene end by 2 bases; junction bases not matched to a gene: 2. Germline CDR1 reads LNHDA; CDR2 reads SQIVND (reference sequence). The CDR3 loop is CASSIARGAYEQYF. CDR3 nucleotide sequence: TGTGCCAGTAGTATAGCCCGGGGGGCCTACGAGCAGTACTTC.

The rearrangement links TRBV7-8 to TRBJ2-7; weak D call: TRBD2 (6 bases). This CDR3 contains 19 residues. Germline lookup yields CDR1 SGHVS and CDR2 FQNEAQ. V was cut by 5 bases and J by 1 base, with 27 bases left in between. The CDR3 reads CASSPHLSGVSGESYEQYF. The CDR3 region has the DNA TGTGCCAGCAGCCCACACCTTAGCGGCGTCTCGGGAGAATCCTACGAGCAGTACTTC.

This clonotype was observed many times. V is TRBV18 and J is TRBJ2-7; 9 bases map to TRBD1. Trimming took 3 bases from V and 5 from J; bases not matched to a gene: 11. The CDR3 covers 16 residues. Germline V gene lookup returns CDR1 KGHSH and CDR2 LQKENI. The CDR3 region is CASSPLTGTGNDEQYF. The CDR3 region has the DNA TGTGCCAGCTCACCCCTAACCGGGACAGGGAACGACGAGCAGTACTTC.

In DNA form, the CDR3 reads TGTGCCAGAAGCTTGTTGGGTTTGGATCAGCCCCAGCATTTT. Translated: CARSLLGLDQPQHF. The gene calls are TRBV5-3 and TRBJ1-5; D is unresolved. TRBV5-3 is known as an ORF, though its function is uncertain. The V end was cut by 1 base, the J end by 5 bases, with 10 bases between. The CDR3 extends over 14 amino acids.

In its sample, this clonotype was seen many times. This chain links TRBV5-1 with TRBJ2-5; D gene unclear. CDR1 and CDR2 from the germline V gene are SGHRS and YFSETQ. The CDR3 covers 13 residues. The V gene lost 5 bases and the J gene lost 2 bases, with 10 bases spanning the gap. The CDR3 is CASRRKVQETQYF. The CDR3 DNA reads TGCGCCAGCAGACGGAAGGTTCAAGAGACCCAGTACTTC.

The chain couples TRBV2 to TRBJ2-7, with 12 bases that match TRBD2. V shed 6 bases and J 3 bases; nucleotides not matched to a gene: 3. The CDR3 runs to 14 residues. Germline V CDR1 and CDR2: SNHLY, FYNNEI. The CDR3 sequence is CASRKTSGSYEQYF. In DNA form, the CDR3 reads TGTGCCAGCAGAAAGACTAGCGGGAGCTACGAGCAGTACTTC.

The sample holds a few counts of this clonotype. This chain uses TRBV5-1 with TRBJ2-5; D not resolved. This CDR3 contains 14 residues. Germline CDR1 is SGHRS and CDR2 is YFSETQ. V was pared by 1 base and J by 5 bases, with 12 bases between. Here the CDR3 DNA reads TGCGCCAGCAGCTTGTCCACGGCGGAGGAGACCCAGTACTTC. Amino acid sequence: CASSLSTAEETQYF.

The V and J genes are TRBV20-1 and TRBJ1-4; D is ambiguous. Trimming left V 3 bases short and J 8 bases short, with 10 bases between. The germline V gene encodes CDR1 DFQATT and CDR2 SNEGSKA (reference sequence). The length of the CDR3 is 12 residues. The CDR3 region is CSASPQGEKLFF. In nucleotides, the CDR3 is TGCAGTGCTAGTCCCCAAGGGGAAAAACTGTTTTTT.

The V gene is TRBV5-5, the J gene TRBJ2-2; 9 positions agree with TRBD1. The CDR3 is made up of 15 amino acids. The germline gives CDR1 SGHKS, CDR2 YYEKEE (reference sequence). The V segment lost 4 bases and the J segment 4 bases; nucleotides outside the gene matches: 5. DNA of the CDR3: TGTGCCAGCAGCGTGGGACAGGGATTCACCGGGGAGCTGTTTTTT. It codes for CASSVGQGFTGELFF.

This clonotype was seen a handful of times. The chain joins TRBV5-1 to TRBJ1-1; 7 nucleotides line up with TRBD1. Unmatched junction bases numbered 4, after V lost 0 bases and J lost 8 bases. The germline V gene has CDR1 SGHRS and CDR2 YFSETQ. This CDR3 has 13 residues. The DNA for the CDR3 is TGCGCCAGCAGCTTGGGACAGGGAGGGGAAGCTTTCTTT. Residues: CASSLGQGGEAFF.